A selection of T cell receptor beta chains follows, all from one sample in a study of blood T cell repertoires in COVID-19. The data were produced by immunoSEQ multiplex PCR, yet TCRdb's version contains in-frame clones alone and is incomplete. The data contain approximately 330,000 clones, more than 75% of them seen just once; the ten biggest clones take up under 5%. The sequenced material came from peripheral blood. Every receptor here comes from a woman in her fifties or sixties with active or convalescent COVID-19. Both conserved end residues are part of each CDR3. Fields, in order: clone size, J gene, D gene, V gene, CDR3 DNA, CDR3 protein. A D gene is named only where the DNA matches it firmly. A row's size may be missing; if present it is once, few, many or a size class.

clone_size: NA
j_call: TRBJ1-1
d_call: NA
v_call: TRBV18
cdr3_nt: TGTGCCAGCTCACCAGATCGAGGAGGCACTGAAGCTTTCTTT
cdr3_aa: CASSPDRGGTEAFF

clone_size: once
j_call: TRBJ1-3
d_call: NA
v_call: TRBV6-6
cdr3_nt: TGTGCCACCGCGGGGGCAGGGCAAGGAAACACCATATATTTT
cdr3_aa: CATAGAGQGNTIYF

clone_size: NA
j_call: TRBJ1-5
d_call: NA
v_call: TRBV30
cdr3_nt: TGTGCCTGGGACTATAGCAATCAGCCCCAGCATTTT
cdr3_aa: CAWDYSNQPQHF

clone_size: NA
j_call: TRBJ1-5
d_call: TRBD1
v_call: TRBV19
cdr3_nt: TGTGCCAGTACCCAGACAGGGTATGGTCAGCCCCAGCATTTT
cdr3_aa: CASTQTGYGQPQHF

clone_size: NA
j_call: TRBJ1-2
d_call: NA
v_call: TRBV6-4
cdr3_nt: TGTGCCAGCAGTGAATGGGTGGGGCATGGCTACACCTTC
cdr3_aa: CASSEWVGHGYTF

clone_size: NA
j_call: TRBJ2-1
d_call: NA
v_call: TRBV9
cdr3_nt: TGTGCCAGCACCGACCGCAGGGGCGGCTCCTACAATGAGCAGTTCTTC
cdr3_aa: CASTDRRGGSYNEQFF

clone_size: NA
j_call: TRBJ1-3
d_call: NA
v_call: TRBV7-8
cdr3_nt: TGTGCCAGCAGCTTAGTTACGCGGACTGGAAACACCATATATTTT
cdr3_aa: CASSLVTRTGNTIYF

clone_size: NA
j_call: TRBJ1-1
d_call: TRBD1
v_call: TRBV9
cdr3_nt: TGTGCCAGCAGCGTAGAGGGGACAGCTCTGGGGAACACTGAAGCTTTCTTT
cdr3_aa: CASSVEGTALGNTEAFF

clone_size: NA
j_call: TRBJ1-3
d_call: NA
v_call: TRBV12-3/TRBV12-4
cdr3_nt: TGTGCCAGCAGTCCTTCGGGAAACACCATATATTTT
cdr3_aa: CASSPSGNTIYF

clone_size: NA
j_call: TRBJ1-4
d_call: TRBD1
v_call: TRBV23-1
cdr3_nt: TGCGCCAGCAGTCAACCCAGGACAGGGATTCAGGAAAAACTGTTTTTT
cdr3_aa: CASSQPRTGIQEKLFF

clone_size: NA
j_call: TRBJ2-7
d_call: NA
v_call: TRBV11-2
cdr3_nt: TGTGCCAGCAGCTTAGCCAGTGGGGGCCTCTCCTACGAGCAGTACTTC
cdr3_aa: CASSLASGGLSYEQYF

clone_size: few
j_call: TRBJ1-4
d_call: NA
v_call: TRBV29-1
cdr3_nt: TGCAGCGTTGAAGATCAGGAAGGATATGAACTGTTTTTT
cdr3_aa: CSVEDQEGYELFF

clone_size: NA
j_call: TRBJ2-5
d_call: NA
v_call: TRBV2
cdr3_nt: TGTGCCAGCGCCCCGAGTCGTCAGGGTCGGGAGACCCAGTACTTC
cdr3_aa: CASAPSRQGRETQYF

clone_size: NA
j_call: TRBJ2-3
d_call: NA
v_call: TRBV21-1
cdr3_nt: TGTGCCAGCAGCAAGGGAGCGGGAGGGGGCACAGATACGCAGTATTTT
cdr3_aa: CASSKGAGGGTDTQYF

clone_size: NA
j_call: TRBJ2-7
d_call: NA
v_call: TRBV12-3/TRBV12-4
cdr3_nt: TGTGCCAGCAGCCTGTTCGGTGAGCAGTACTTC
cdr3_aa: CASSLFGEQYF

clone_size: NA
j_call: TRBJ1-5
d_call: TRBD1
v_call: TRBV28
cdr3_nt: TGTGCCAGCAGACTTCAGGGGGCGACGAATCAGCCCCAGCATTTT
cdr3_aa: CASRLQGATNQPQHF

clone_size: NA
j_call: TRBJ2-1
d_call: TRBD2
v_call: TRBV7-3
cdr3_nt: TGTGCCAGCAGCTTATTAGCGGGGGAGTACAATGAGCAGTTCTTC
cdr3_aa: CASSLLAGEYNEQFF

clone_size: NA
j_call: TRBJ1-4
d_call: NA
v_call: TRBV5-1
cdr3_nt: TGCGCCAGCAGCTCGGCGGGCCTTAATGAAAAACTGTTTTTT
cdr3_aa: CASSSAGLNEKLFF

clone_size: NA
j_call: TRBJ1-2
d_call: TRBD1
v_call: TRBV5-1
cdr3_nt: TGCGCCAGCAGCCCTCCTGACAGGGACCTAAACTATGGCTACACCTTC
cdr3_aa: CASSPPDRDLNYGYTF

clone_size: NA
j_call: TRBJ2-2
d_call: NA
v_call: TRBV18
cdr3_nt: TGTGCCAGCTCTAATCGAGACACCGGGGAGCTGTTTTTT
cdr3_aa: CASSNRDTGELFF

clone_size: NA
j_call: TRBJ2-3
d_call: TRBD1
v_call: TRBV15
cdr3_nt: TGTGCCACCAGTTTAAGCCAGGGGGCGAATACGCAGTATTTT
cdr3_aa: CATSLSQGANTQYF

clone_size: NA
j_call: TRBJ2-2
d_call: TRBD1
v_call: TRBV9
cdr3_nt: TGTGCCAGCAGCGTTCAGGGGGCCACCAACACCGGGGAGCTGTTTTTT
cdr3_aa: CASSVQGATNTGELFF

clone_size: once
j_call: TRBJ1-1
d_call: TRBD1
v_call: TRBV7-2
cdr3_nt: TGTGCCAGCAGCTTAGAGGCAGGGGGCATGACTGAAGCTTTCTTT
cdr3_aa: CASSLEAGGMTEAFF

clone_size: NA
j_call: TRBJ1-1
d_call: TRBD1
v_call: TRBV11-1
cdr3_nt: TGTGCCAGCCTACAGGGGGCGCGCGACACTGAAGCTTTCTTT
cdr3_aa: CASLQGARDTEAFF

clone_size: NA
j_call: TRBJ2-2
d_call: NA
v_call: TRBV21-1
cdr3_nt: TGTGCCAGCAGCAGGGACAGAATCGGCCGAATAAACACCGGGGAGCTGTTTTTT
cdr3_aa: CASSRDRIGRINTGELFF

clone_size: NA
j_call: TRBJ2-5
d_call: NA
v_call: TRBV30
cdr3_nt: TGTGCCTGGAACCGGGGCCAGGGGAAAGAGACCCAGTACTTC
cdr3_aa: CAWNRGQGKETQYF

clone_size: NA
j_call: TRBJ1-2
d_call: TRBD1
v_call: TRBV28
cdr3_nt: TGTGCCAGCAGTTGGGGCCGGACAGGGGGCTTTTACACCTTC
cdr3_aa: CASSWGRTGGFYTF

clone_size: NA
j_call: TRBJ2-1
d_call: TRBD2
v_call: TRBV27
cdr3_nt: TGTGCCAGCAGTTTTTCGATAGCGGGAGCCTACAATGAGCAGTTCTTC
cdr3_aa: CASSFSIAGAYNEQFF

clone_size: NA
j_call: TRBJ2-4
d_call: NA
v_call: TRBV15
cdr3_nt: TGTGCCACCAGCAGAGAAATGCGGCGGGGACCAGCCAAAAACATTCAGTACTTC
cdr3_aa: CATSREMRRGPAKNIQYF

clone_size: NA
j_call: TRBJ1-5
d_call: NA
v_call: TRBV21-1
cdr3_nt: TGTGCCAGCAGCAAAAACAGGTTGGCCGGTAGCAATCAGCCCCAGCATTTT
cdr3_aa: CASSKNRLAGSNQPQHF

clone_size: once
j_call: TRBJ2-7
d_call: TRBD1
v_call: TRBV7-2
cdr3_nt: TGTGCCAGCAGCGGGACAGGGGTGTCGTACGAGCAGTACTTC
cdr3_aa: CASSGTGVSYEQYF

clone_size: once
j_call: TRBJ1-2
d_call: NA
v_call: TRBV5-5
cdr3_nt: TGTGCCAGCAGCACAACAGGGAAGGGGGGCTACACCTTC
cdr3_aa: CASSTTGKGGYTF

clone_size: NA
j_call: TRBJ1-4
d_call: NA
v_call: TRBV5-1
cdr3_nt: TGCGCCAGCAGCTTGGAAGGGAGGGAAAAACTGTTTTTT
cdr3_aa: CASSLEGREKLFF

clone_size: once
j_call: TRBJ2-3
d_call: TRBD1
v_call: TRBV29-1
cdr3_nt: TGCAGCGTAGTGGACAGGGCAAACACAGATACGCAGTATTTT
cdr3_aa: CSVVDRANTDTQYF

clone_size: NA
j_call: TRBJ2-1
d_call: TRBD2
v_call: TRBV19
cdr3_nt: TGTGCCAGTAGTATGGGACTAGCGGGAACCGATGAGCAGTTCTTC
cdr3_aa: CASSMGLAGTDEQFF

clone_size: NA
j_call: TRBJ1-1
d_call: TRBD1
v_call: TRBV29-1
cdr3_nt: TGCAGCGTTCCGGACAGGGCGGGCACTGAAGCTTTCTTT
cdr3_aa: CSVPDRAGTEAFF

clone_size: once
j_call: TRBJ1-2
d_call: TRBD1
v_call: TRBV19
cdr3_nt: TGTGCCAGTAGTATAGCAGGGGGCTTTAACTATGGCTACACCTTC
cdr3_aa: CASSIAGGFNYGYTF

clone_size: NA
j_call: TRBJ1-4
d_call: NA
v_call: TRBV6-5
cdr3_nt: TGTGCCACCCAAACCACGGGGGGCGACGGTGAAAAACTGTTTTTT
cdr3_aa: CATQTTGGDGEKLFF

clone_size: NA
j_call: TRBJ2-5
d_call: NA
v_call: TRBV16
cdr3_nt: TGTGCCAGCAGCCAATCTCCTAGCGAAGAGACCCAGTACTTC
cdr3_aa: CASSQSPSEETQYF